Reported below is one T cell receptor (beta chain). The CDR3 runs to 17 residues. The germline V gene has CDR1 SGHTA and CDR2 FQGNSA. These data are taken from a study of monozygotic twins with inflammatory bowel disease. TCRdb reprocessed the 5' RACE reads, keeping one entry per CDR3 protein, no DNA. This sample contains fewer than 400,000 distinct CDR3 sequences. The sequence came from a human donor with ulcerative colitis or Crohn's disease, or a healthy co-twin of an affected twin (not recorded which). Sequenced sample: blood. The gene calls are TRBV7-2 and TRBJ2-4; the D call from TCRdb, TRBD1, cannot be confirmed without DNA. CDR3 amino acids: CASSPGGGGFGKNIQYF.